This TCR beta chain was sequenced during a study of T cell responses to AZD1222 COVID-19 vaccine (dated by TCRdb to about 2021). Study-wide context: AZD1222 recipients with second doses at about 4 weeks or about 12 weeks were pooled, because spike-specific TCR depth and breadth did not differ between schedules. TCR sequencing was performed for more than 230 trial participants, of whom around 210 were given two doses of AZD1222 and roughly 25 were given two doses of MenACWY control vaccine. Trial participants were enrolled by age into subgroups of 18-55, 56-69 and 70-plus years, and roughly 160, 29 and 62 TCR-sequenced participants, respectively, were included in these subgroups.

The time point label on this specimen signifies: baseline before first vaccination. Vaccinee samples came from UK trials COV001 and COV002, including a single-blind randomized controlled phase 2/3 trial of AZD1222 (ChAdOx1 nCoV-19) in healthy adults. For TCRbeta chain sequencing, PBMC samples from trial participants were taken at day 0 and at day 28 after the second dose. On the study overall, not on this receptor specifically: CD4 TCRs associated with the vaccine covered the entire spike protein, and the dominant responses were in regions 160-218 and 743-854. After two AZD1222 doses, spike-specific TCR breadth and depth were significantly higher than at day 0 and than in MenACWY recipients. Most participants were white British and females outnumbered males, and the authors suggested that clonal diversity may have been underestimated. Because no day 14 peak-response samples were available, the repertoires could be characterized only after the peak T cell response. The 56-69-year group was small, and its depth increase did not reach significance, likely because of low power. Only six AZD1222 recipients were SARS-CoV-2 seropositive at baseline, limiting conclusions about previously exposed vaccinees. Reportedly, close to half of the unique spike-specific TCRs recognized epitopes lying outside the regions that are mutated in the B.1.351 and B.1.1.7 variants.

The CDR3 regions of human TCRbeta chains were subjected to immunosequencing. The study's processing was this. TCRs in the repertoires were compared against a reference library of SARS-CoV-2-specific TCRs that had been generated with the MIRA antigen-specificity platform. Breadth was defined as the fraction of unique TCRs that were SARS-CoV-2-associated. Depth was defined as the fraction of total T cells that were SARS-CoV-2-associated. Using the MIRA data, each spike-specific TCR was mapped to the spike region that the TCR reacts to and placed in a CD4 or CD8 class. Log10-transformed breadth and depth values were compared by one-way ANOVA with Sidak's multiple comparisons tests. Entries here come from immuneACCESS through TCRdb and include only in-frame sequences with V and J called. Some clones fail to appear in such tables; in the studies checked, an unresolved V gene covers under half of the shortfall, and the cause of the remainder is unknown. V and J calls plus clone size are reproduced from that table; the DNA served to infer D and trimming. This sample comprises approximately 120,000 clones, about 89% of them detected only once. The ten biggest clones cover more than 4% of the sample.

CDR1 is given as SEHNR and CDR2 as FQNEAQ, both from the germline V gene (reference sequence). The CDR3, cysteine through phenylalanine, is 15 amino acids long. Only the CDR3 region is kept as DNA, spanning 45 bases read in frame from base 1. V is cut back by 7 bases and J by 4 bases, with 4 bases in the junction unmatched. Notes on this clone: What this receptor recognizes is not known. Base qualities are not recorded, but no much larger clone differs from it by a single base.

Recombination linked TRBV7-9 to TRBJ2-7; the central 16 bases match TRBD2. The sample here was peripheral blood, taken on day 0 of AZD1222 vaccination. The receptor was isolated from an adult in good health. The nucleotide sequence reads as follows: TGTGCCAGCAACCCGGGACTAGCGGGAGGGTACGAGCAGTACTTC. Its protein reads: CASNPGLAGGYEQYF.